The rows below give T cell receptor beta chains drawn from one sample of a study of shared clonotypes between healthy human individuals. Repertoires were generated with immunoSEQ multiplex PCR, while TCRdb's copy carries only in-frame clones and drops some. Here the sample spans some 2 million clones, about 95% being singletons. Sequenced sample: naive CD8+ T cells sorted from blood. These receptor sequences come from a man aged 18 to 30 in good health. Each CDR3 is given with its conserved first and last residue. D genes are given only for firm matches. Not every row has a clone size; where given, it reads once, few, many or a size class.

d_call: TRBD1; v_call: TRBV7-6; j_call: TRBJ2-7; clone_size: NA; cdr3_nt: TGTGCCAGCAGCCATAACAGGGGCCCGGGCTACGAGCAGTACTTC; cdr3_aa: CASSHNRGPGYEQYF
d_call: TRBD1; v_call: TRBV27; j_call: TRBJ2-7; clone_size: NA; cdr3_nt: TGTGCCAGCAGTCCCGGACAGGGCACCTACGAGCAGTACTTC; cdr3_aa: CASSPGQGTYEQYF
d_call: NA; v_call: TRBV10-2; j_call: TRBJ2-7; clone_size: once; cdr3_nt: TGCGCCAGCAGTGAGACGGAAACCGTCTACGAGCAGTACTTC; cdr3_aa: CASSETETVYEQYF
d_call: TRBD2; v_call: TRBV5-1; j_call: TRBJ2-5; clone_size: NA; cdr3_nt: TGCGCCAGCAGCTTGCCCGGGACTAGCAGCTGGGGGCAAGAGACCCAGTACTTC; cdr3_aa: CASSLPGTSSWGQETQYF
d_call: NA; v_call: TRBV6-5; j_call: TRBJ2-7; clone_size: NA; cdr3_nt: TGTGCCAGCAGTTACGAGGAGGACTACGAGCAGTACTTC; cdr3_aa: CASSYEEDYEQYF
d_call: TRBD2; v_call: TRBV4-1; j_call: TRBJ2-7; clone_size: NA; cdr3_nt: TGCGCCAGCAGCCAAGCTAGCGGGGGGGTCTACGAGCAGTACTTC; cdr3_aa: CASSQASGGVYEQYF
d_call: TRBD1; v_call: TRBV27; j_call: TRBJ1-2; clone_size: NA; cdr3_nt: TGTGCCAGCAGTTCACCGGACAGGGGGACCTATGGCTACACCTTC; cdr3_aa: CASSSPDRGTYGYTF
d_call: NA; v_call: TRBV6-5; j_call: TRBJ1-1; clone_size: once; cdr3_nt: TGTGCCAGCAATCCAGGGGTTTTGGGACGAGCTTTCTTT; cdr3_aa: CASNPGVLGRAFF
d_call: TRBD2; v_call: TRBV4-3; j_call: TRBJ2-7; clone_size: NA; cdr3_nt: TGCGCCAGCAGCCAGGCCGGGACTAGCGGGAGGCACGAGCAGTACTTC; cdr3_aa: CASSQAGTSGRHEQYF
d_call: TRBD1; v_call: TRBV4-1; j_call: TRBJ1-1; clone_size: NA; cdr3_nt: TGCGCCAGCAGTATTCAGGGGGGGATCACTGAAGCTTTCTTT; cdr3_aa: CASSIQGGITEAFF
d_call: TRBD2; v_call: TRBV7-9; j_call: TRBJ2-2; clone_size: NA; cdr3_nt: TGTGCCAGCAGCTCACATCCCGGGGGGGAAACCGGGGAGCTGTTTTTT; cdr3_aa: CASSSHPGGETGELFF
d_call: TRBD2; v_call: TRBV4-2; j_call: TRBJ2-7; clone_size: once; cdr3_nt: TGTGCCAGCAGCCAAGTCGGGTCAAGCGGGAGTATCTACGAGCAGTACTTC; cdr3_aa: CASSQVGSSGSIYEQYF
d_call: NA; v_call: TRBV2; j_call: TRBJ2-1; clone_size: NA; cdr3_nt: TGTGCCAGCAGCGCGGACCAAACGATCTCCTACAATGAGCAGTTCTTC; cdr3_aa: CASSADQTISYNEQFF
d_call: TRBD2; v_call: TRBV7-9; j_call: TRBJ2-5; clone_size: NA; cdr3_nt: TGTGCCAGCAGCGTCGGGGGAGGGGATTCGGAGACCCAGTACTTC; cdr3_aa: CASSVGGGDSETQYF
d_call: TRBD2; v_call: TRBV9; j_call: TRBJ2-1; clone_size: NA; cdr3_nt: TGTGCCAGCAGCGTAAATAGCGGGAGGGCCGGTGAGCAGTTCTTC; cdr3_aa: CASSVNSGRAGEQFF
d_call: NA; v_call: TRBV6-5; j_call: TRBJ2-1; clone_size: NA; cdr3_nt: TGTGCCAGCAAAGTCGTAGGGTCCTACAATGAGCAGTTCTTC; cdr3_aa: CASKVVGSYNEQFF
d_call: TRBD1; v_call: TRBV7-8; j_call: TRBJ1-2; clone_size: NA; cdr3_nt: TGTGCCAGCAGCTCCTTGACAGGGGGCAACTATGGCTACACCTTC; cdr3_aa: CASSSLTGGNYGYTF
d_call: TRBD1; v_call: TRBV2; j_call: TRBJ1-5; clone_size: NA; cdr3_nt: TGTGCCAGCAACACAGGGGATCAGCCCCAGCATTTT; cdr3_aa: CASNTGDQPQHF
d_call: NA; v_call: TRBV19; j_call: TRBJ1-2; clone_size: NA; cdr3_nt: TGTGCCAGTAGTGACTATGCTTCTAACTATGGCTACACCTTC; cdr3_aa: CASSDYASNYGYTF
d_call: NA; v_call: TRBV7-6; j_call: TRBJ1-6; clone_size: NA; cdr3_nt: TGTGCCAGCAGCTTGGAGGTCTATAATTCACCCCTCCACTTT; cdr3_aa: CASSLEVYNSPLHF
d_call: NA; v_call: TRBV9; j_call: TRBJ2-2; clone_size: NA; cdr3_nt: TGTGCCAGCAGCTCCGAGACCGGGGAGCTGTTTTTT; cdr3_aa: CASSSETGELFF
d_call: NA; v_call: TRBV6-6; j_call: TRBJ2-7; clone_size: NA; cdr3_nt: TGTGCCAGCAGTTCAGGGACGTTCCTAACCTACGAGCAGTACTTC; cdr3_aa: CASSSGTFLTYEQYF
d_call: NA; v_call: TRBV28; j_call: TRBJ1-2; clone_size: NA; cdr3_nt: TGTGCCAGCAGTTTATATCCCGGGACGGACGATGGCTACACCTTC; cdr3_aa: CASSLYPGTDDGYTF
d_call: TRBD1; v_call: TRBV5-6; j_call: TRBJ1-1; clone_size: once; cdr3_nt: TGTGCCAGCAGCTTGGCAGGGGGCCTGGACACTGAAGCTTTCTTT; cdr3_aa: CASSLAGGLDTEAFF
d_call: NA; v_call: TRBV27; j_call: TRBJ2-7; clone_size: NA; cdr3_nt: TGTGCCAGCAGTTTGAAGGGGGACGAGCAGTACTTC; cdr3_aa: CASSLKGDEQYF
d_call: TRBD1; v_call: TRBV9; j_call: TRBJ1-3; clone_size: once; cdr3_nt: TGTGCCAGCAGCGAGACAGGGTCTGGAAACACCATATATTTT; cdr3_aa: CASSETGSGNTIYF
d_call: NA; v_call: TRBV6-1; j_call: TRBJ2-7; clone_size: NA; cdr3_nt: TGTGCCAGCAGTGAAGTTCCGCCGGAGGGACCCTACGAGCAGTACTTC; cdr3_aa: CASSEVPPEGPYEQYF
d_call: NA; v_call: TRBV5-1; j_call: TRBJ2-7; clone_size: NA; cdr3_nt: TGCGCCAGCAGGGATGACTCGTACGAGCAGTACTTC; cdr3_aa: CASRDDSYEQYF
d_call: TRBD1; v_call: TRBV7-6; j_call: TRBJ2-7; clone_size: NA; cdr3_nt: TGTGCCAGCAGTCTTCCCGGGACAGGGGTCGAGCAGTACTTC; cdr3_aa: CASSLPGTGVEQYF
d_call: NA; v_call: TRBV6-5; j_call: TRBJ1-1; clone_size: few; cdr3_nt: TGTGCCAGCAGTTACTCGGCGGACACTGAAGCTTTCTTT; cdr3_aa: CASSYSADTEAFF
d_call: NA; v_call: TRBV9; j_call: TRBJ2-1; clone_size: once; cdr3_nt: TGTGCCAGCACCCACAGTGGAGAGGGCTACAATGAGCAGTTCTTC; cdr3_aa: CASTHSGEGYNEQFF
d_call: NA; v_call: TRBV10-3; j_call: TRBJ2-1; clone_size: NA; cdr3_nt: TGTGCCATCTGGGGGGGGGCTAGCGGATACAATGAGCAGTTCTTC; cdr3_aa: CAIWGGASGYNEQFF
d_call: NA; v_call: TRBV28; j_call: TRBJ1-5; clone_size: NA; cdr3_nt: TGTGCCAGCACCCTCCCTCAGGACGGGATCTATAGCAATCAGCCCCAGCATTTT; cdr3_aa: CASTLPQDGIYSNQPQHF
d_call: NA; v_call: TRBV6-5; j_call: TRBJ1-2; clone_size: once; cdr3_nt: TGTGCCAGCAGTTACTCAACCACAGGGTCGAACTATGGCTACACCTTC; cdr3_aa: CASSYSTTGSNYGYTF
d_call: TRBD1; v_call: TRBV27; j_call: TRBJ1-2; clone_size: NA; cdr3_nt: TGTGCCAGCAGTCTTTACCGTGACAGGGACGTAGGGGGCTACACCTTC; cdr3_aa: CASSLYRDRDVGGYTF
d_call: TRBD1; v_call: TRBV5-1; j_call: TRBJ2-2; clone_size: NA; cdr3_nt: TGCGCCAGCAGCTTGTTGGACAGGGCCACCGGGGAGCTGTTTTTT; cdr3_aa: CASSLLDRATGELFF